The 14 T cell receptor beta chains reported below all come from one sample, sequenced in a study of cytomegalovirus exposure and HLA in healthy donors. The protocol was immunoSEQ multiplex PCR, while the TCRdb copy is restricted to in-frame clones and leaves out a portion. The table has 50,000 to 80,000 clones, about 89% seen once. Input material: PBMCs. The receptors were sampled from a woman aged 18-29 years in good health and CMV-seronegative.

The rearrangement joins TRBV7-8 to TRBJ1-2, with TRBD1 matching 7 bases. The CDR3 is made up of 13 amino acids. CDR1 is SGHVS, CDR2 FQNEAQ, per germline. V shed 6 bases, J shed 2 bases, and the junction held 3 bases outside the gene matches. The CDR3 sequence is CASSTGANYGYTF. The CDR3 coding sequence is TGTGCCAGCAGTACAGGGGCCAACTATGGCTACACCTTC. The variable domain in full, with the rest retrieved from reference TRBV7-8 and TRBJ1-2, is GAGVSQSPRYKVAKRGQDVALRCDPISGHVSLFWYQQALGQGPEFLTYFQNEAQLDKSGLPSDRFFAERPEGSVSTLKIQRTQQEDSAVYLCASSTGANYGYTFGSGTRLTVV.

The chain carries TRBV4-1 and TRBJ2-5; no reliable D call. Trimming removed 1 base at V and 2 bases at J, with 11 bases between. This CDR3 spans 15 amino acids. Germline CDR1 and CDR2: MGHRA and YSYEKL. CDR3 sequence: CASSQGPARQETQYF. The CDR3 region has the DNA TGCGCCAGCAGCCAAGGCCCAGCGCGACAAGAGACCCAGTACTTC.

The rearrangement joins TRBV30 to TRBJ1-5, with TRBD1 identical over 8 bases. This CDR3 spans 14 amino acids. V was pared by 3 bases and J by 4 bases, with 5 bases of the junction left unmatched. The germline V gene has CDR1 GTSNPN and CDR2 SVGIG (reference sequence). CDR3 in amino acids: CAWSTRTGNQPQHF. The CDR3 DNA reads TGTGCCTGGAGCACCCGGACAGGGAATCAGCCCCAGCATTTT. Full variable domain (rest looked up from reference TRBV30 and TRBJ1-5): SQTIHQWPATLVQPVGSPLSLECTVEGTSNPNLYWYRQAAGRGLQLLFYSVGIGQISSEVPQNLSASRPQDRQFILSSKKLLLSDSGFYLCAWSTRTGNQPQHFGDGTRLSIL.

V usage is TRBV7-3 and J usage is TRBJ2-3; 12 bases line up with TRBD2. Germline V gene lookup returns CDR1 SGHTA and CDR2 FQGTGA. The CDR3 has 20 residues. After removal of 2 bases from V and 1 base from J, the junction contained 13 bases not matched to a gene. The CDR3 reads CASSLGLAGYYATGTDTQYF. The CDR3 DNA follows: TGTGCCAGCAGCTTAGGACTAGCGGGATACTACGCGACTGGCACAGATACGCAGTATTTT.

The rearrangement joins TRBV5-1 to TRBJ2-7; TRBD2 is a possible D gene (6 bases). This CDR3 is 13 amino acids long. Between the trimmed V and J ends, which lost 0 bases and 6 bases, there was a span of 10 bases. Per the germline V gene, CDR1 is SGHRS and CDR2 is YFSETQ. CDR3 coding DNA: TGCGCCAGCAGCTTGGTGGAGGGTTTCGAGCAGTACTTC. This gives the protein CASSLVEGFEQYF.

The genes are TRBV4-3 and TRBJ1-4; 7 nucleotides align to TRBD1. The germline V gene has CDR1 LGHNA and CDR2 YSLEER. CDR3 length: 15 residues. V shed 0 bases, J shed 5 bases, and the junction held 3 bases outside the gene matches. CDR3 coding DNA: TGCGCCAGCAGCCAAGAAACACAGGGGAATGAAAAACTGTTTTTT. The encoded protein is CASSQETQGNEKLFF.

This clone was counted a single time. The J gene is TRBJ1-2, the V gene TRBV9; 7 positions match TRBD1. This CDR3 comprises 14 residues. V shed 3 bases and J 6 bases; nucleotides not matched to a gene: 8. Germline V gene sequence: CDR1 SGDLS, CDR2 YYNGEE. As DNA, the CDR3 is TGTGCCAGCAGCGGGGGGGACAGTTATAATGGCTACACCTTC. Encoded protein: CASSGGDSYNGYTF.

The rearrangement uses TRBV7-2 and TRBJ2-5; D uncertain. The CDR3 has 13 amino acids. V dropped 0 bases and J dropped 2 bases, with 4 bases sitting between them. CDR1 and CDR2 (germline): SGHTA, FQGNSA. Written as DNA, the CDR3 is TGTGCCAGCAGCTTAGCACTTCAAGAGACCCAGTACTTC. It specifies CASSLALQETQYF.

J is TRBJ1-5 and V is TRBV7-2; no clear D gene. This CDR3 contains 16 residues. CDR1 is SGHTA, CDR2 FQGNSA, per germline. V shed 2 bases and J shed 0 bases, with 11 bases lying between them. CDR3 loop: CASSLSNRNSNQPQHF. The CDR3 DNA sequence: TGTGCCAGCAGCTTATCGAACAGAAATAGCAATCAGCCCCAGCATTTT. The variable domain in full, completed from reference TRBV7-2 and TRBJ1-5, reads GAGVSQSPSNKVTEKGKDVELRCDPISGHTALYWYRQSLGQGLEFLIYFQGNSAPDKSGLPSDRFSAERTGGSVSTLTIQRTQQEDSAVYLCASSLSNRNSNQPQHFGDGTRLSIL.

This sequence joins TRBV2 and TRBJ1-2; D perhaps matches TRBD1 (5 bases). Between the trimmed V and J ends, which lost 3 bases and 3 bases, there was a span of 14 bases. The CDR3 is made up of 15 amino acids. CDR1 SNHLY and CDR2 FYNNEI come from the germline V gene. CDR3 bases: TGTGCCAGCAGTGAGATTGGCAGGGCGGACTATGGCTACACCTTC. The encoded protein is CASSEIGRADYGYTF.

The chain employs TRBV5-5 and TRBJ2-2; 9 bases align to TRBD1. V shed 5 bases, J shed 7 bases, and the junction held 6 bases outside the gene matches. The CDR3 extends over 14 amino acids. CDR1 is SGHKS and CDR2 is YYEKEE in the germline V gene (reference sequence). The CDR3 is CASSHPGQGGELFF. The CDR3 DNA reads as TGTGCCAGCAGTCATCCGGGACAGGGCGGGGAGCTGTTTTTT.

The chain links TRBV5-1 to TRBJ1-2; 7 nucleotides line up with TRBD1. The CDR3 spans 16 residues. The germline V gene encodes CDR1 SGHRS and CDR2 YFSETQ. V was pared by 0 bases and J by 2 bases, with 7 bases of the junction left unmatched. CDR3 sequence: CASSLALTGVNYGYTF. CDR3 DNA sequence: TGCGCCAGCAGCTTGGCCTTAACAGGGGTGAACTATGGCTACACCTTC. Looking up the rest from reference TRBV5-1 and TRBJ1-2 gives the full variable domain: KAGVTQTPRYLIKTRGQQVTLSCSPISGHRSVSWYQQTPGQGLQFLFEYFSETQRNKGNFPGRFSGRQFSNSRSEMNVSTLELGDSALYLCASSLALTGVNYGYTFGSGTRLTVV.

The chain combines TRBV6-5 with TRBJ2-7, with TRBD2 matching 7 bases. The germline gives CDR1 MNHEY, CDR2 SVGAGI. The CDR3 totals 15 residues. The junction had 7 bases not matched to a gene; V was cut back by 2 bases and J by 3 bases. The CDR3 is CASSYRGVTYYEQYF. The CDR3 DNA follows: TGTGCCAGCAGTTACCGGGGGGTCACGTACTACGAGCAGTACTTC.

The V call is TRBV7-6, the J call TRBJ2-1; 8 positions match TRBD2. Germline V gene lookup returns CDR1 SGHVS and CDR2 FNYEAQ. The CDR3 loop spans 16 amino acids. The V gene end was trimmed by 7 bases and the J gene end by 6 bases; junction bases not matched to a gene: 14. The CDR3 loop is CASTVFIGGASNEQFF. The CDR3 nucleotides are TGTGCCAGCACGGTCTTCATCGGGGGGGCCAGCAATGAGCAGTTCTTC.